Included here is one T cell receptor beta chain sequence, with context. No antigen is known for it. Some clones are missing from TCRdb's copy, which holds only in-frame ones; the method was immunoSEQ multiplex PCR. The repertoire holds 70,000 or so clones, with 85% to 95% as singletons. The trim removed 4 bases at V and 4 bases at J, leaving 21 bases unmatched. CDR3 length: 19 amino acids. Germline CDR1 reads LNHDA; CDR2 reads SQIVND (reference sequence). This sample is drawn from a study of lymphopenia after photon versus proton radiotherapy. General study findings and limits: Proton therapy kept repertoires fairly stable, unlike photons, which gained effector/memory cells. Larger post-nadir TCR diversity loss correlated inversely with survival in deceased patients. After the lymphocyte nadir, photon-treated repertoires showed oligoclonal expansion, especially of CD8+ Temra cells. Only patients who died were analyzed for survival; proton advantage is unproven.

The material was peripheral blood, obtained from a patient treated with photon-based radiotherapy. The J gene is TRBJ2-7, the V gene TRBV19, with 8 bases that match TRBD2. The receptor comes from a middle-aged woman with cholangiocarcinoma. The CDR3 loop reads CASSTYPLLSGSGSYEQYF. Written as DNA, the CDR3 is TGTGCCAGTAGTACCTATCCCTTACTAAGCGGGAGCGGCTCTTACGAGCAGTACTTC.